Listed here is a single TCR beta chain. CDR1 and CDR2 from the germline V gene are MNHNS and SASEGT. V gave up 2 bases and J gave up 5 bases; unmatched junction bases: 2. The CDR3 is 13 residues long. Data came from immunoSEQ multiplex PCR; TCRdb stores just in-frame clones and leaves some out. The table records some 220,000 clones, 82% of them present only once. These data originate in a study of blood T cell repertoires in COVID-19. Overall study context: Acute and convalescent COVID-19 samples came from the United States, Italy and Spain. Sources were T cells, B-cell-depleted T cells, or PBMCs; the material itself was cDNA or gDNA.

Seattle patient enrollment occurred during active infection, with longitudinal follow-up thereafter. The rearrangement joins TRBV6-1 to TRBJ1-1; 7 nucleotides line up with TRBD1. Specimen: peripheral blood. This TCR was sampled from a woman in her 70s with COVID-19, enrolled during active disease. DNA for the CDR3: TGTGCCAGCAGTGAAAACAGGGGAACTGAAGCTTTCTTT. Protein: CASSENRGTEAFF.